The 3 T cell receptor beta chains listed next were all sequenced from one sample in a study of blood T cell repertoires in COVID-19. Repertoires were generated with immunoSEQ multiplex PCR, while TCRdb's copy carries only in-frame clones and drops some. The profile shows 200,000 to 250,000 clones, roughly 86% of them singletons. Sequenced material: peripheral blood. Receptors originate from a woman aged 50 to 60 with COVID-19, enrolled during active disease.

The chain joins TRBV20-1 to TRBJ1-2; D perhaps matches TRBD1 (6 bases). The V and J ends lost 3 bases and 4 bases respectively, with 9 bases between them. Germline V gives CDR1 DFQATT, CDR2 SNEGSKA (reference sequence). CDR3 length: 12 residues. CDR3 DNA sequence: TGCAGTGCTAGTGGGGGGCTCTATGGCTACACCTTC. The encoded protein is CSASGGLYGYTF.

This sequence joins TRBV7-6 and TRBJ1-6; D perhaps matches TRBD1 (5 bases). This CDR3 comprises 14 residues. CDR1 and CDR2 (germline): SGHVS, FNYEAQ. Trimming left V 1 base short and J 10 bases short, with 11 bases between. The DNA for the CDR3 is TGTGCCAGCAGCTTAGAGGGGCGGGGGTCACCCCTCCACTTT. Its translation is CASSLEGRGSPLHF.

The gene calls are TRBV27 and TRBJ1-2, with D hard to call. This CDR3 comprises 13 residues. CDR1 and CDR2 from the germline V gene are MNHEY and SMNVEV (reference sequence). V was cut by 3 bases and J by 4 bases, with 9 bases left in between. Written as DNA, the CDR3 is TGTGCCAGCAGTTTGAAGGCAGGCTATGGCTACACCTTC. It encodes CASSLKAGYGYTF.